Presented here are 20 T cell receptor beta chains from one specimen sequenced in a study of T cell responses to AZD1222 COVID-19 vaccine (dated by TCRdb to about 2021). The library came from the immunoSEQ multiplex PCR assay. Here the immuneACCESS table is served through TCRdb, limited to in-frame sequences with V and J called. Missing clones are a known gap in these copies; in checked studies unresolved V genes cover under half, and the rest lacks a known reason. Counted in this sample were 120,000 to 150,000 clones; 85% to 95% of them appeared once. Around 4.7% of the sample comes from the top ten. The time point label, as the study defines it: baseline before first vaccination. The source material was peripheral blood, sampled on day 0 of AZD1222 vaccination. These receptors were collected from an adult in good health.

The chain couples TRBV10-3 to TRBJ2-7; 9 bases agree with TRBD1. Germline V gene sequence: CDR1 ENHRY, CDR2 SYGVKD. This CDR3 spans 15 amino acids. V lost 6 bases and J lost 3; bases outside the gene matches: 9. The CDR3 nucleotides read TGTGCCATCAGGCCCGGACAGGGGAGGGACTACGAGCAGTACTTC. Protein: CAIRPGQGRDYEQYF.

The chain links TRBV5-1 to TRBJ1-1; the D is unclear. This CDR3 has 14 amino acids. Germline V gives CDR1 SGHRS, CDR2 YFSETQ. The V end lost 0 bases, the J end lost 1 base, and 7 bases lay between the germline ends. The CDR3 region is CASSLGLGNTEAFF. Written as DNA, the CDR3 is TGCGCCAGCAGCTTGGGCCTAGGGAACACTGAAGCTTTCTTT.

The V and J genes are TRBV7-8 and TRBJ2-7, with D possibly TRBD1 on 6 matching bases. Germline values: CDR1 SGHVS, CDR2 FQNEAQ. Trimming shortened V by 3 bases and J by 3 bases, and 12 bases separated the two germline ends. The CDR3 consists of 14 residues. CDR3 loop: CASSLPGTNYEQYF. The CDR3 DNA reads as TGTGCCAGCAGCTTGCCCGGGACAAACTACGAGCAGTACTTC.

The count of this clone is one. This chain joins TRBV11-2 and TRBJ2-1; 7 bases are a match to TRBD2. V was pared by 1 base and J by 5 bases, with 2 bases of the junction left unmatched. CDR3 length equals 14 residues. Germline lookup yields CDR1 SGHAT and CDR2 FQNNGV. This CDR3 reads CASSLALADNEQFF. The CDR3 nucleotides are TGTGCCAGCAGCTTAGCCCTAGCGGACAATGAGCAGTTCTTC.

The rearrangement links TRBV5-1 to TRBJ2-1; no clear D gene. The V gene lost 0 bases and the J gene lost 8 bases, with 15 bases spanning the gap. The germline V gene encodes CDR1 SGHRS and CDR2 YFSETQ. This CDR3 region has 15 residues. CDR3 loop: CASSLDPTFRDEQFF. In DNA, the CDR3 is TGCGCCAGCAGCTTGGATCCTACCTTTAGGGATGAGCAGTTCTTC.

The CDR3 region has the DNA TGTGCCAGCAGTTTAAGTATTGACGGTGGCTACACCTTC. It yields the protein CASSLSIDGGYTF. The V call is TRBV27, the J call TRBJ1-2, with unresolved D. V was shortened by 2 bases and J by 7 bases, with 11 bases between the two germline ends. Germline V gene lookup returns CDR1 MNHEY and CDR2 SMNVEV (reference sequence). The CDR3 has 13 residues.

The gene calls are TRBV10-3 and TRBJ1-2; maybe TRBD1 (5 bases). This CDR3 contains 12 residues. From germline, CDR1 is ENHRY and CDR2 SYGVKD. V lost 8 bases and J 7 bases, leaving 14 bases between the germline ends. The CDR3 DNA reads TGTGCCATCGGGGCCGGGGCGAGTGGCTACACCTTC. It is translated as CAIGAGASGYTF.

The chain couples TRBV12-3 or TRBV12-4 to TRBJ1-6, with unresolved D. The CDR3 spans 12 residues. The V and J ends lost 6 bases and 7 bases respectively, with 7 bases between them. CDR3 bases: TGTGCCAGCAGAATGAGAAATTCACCCCTCCACTTT. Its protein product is CASRMRNSPLHF.

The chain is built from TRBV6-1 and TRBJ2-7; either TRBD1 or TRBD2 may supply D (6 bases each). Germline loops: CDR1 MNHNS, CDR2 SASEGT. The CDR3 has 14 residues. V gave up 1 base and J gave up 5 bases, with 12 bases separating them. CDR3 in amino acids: CASSEGGGHHEQYF. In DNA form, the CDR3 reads TGTGCCAGCAGTGAAGGAGGGGGGCATCACGAGCAGTACTTC.

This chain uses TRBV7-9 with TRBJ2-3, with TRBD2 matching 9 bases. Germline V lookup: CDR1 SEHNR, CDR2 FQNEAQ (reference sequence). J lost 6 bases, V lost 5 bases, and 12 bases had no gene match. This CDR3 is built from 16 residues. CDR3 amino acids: CASSRVSGGTGDTQYF. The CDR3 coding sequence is TGTGCCAGCAGCCGGGTGAGCGGGGGGACGGGGGATACGCAGTATTTT.

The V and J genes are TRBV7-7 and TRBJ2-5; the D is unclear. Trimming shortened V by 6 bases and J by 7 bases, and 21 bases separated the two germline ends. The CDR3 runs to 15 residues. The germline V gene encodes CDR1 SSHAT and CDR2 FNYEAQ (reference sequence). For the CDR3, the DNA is TGTGCCAGCAGTGACCTTTTGGGAACGGCAGGGACCCAGTACTTC. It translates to CASSDLLGTAGTQYF.

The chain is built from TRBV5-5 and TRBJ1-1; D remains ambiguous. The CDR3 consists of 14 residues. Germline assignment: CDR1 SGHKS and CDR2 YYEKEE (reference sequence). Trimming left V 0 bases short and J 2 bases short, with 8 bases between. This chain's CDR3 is CASSLVVRNTEAFF. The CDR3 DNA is TGTGCCAGCAGCTTGGTAGTCAGAAACACTGAAGCTTTCTTT.

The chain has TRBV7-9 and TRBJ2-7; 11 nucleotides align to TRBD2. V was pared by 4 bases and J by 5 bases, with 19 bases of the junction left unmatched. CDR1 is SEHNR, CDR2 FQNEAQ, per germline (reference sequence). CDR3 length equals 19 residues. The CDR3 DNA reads TGTGCCAGCAGCTCCCCGGGACTAGCGGCAACCCCTGACCGAAACGAGCAGTACTTC. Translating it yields CASSSPGLAATPDRNEQYF. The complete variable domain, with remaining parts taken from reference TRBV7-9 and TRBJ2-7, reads DTGVSQNPRHKITKRGQNVTFRCDPISEHNRLYWYRQTLGQGPEFLTYFQNEAQLEKSRLLSDRFSAERPKGSFSTLEIQRTEQGDSAMYLCASSSPGLAATPDRNEQYFGPGTRLTVT.

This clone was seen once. The chain's CDR3 is CASSPTSGVSTDTQYF. The CDR3 bases are TGTGCCAGCAGTCCCACTAGCGGGGTTAGCACAGATACGCAGTATTTT. V gene TRBV27 combines with J gene TRBJ2-3; TRBD2 matches at 10 bases. The germline V gene has CDR1 MNHEY and CDR2 SMNVEV (reference sequence). The length of the CDR3 is 16 residues. V shed 5 bases, J shed 0 bases, and the junction held 5 bases outside the gene matches.

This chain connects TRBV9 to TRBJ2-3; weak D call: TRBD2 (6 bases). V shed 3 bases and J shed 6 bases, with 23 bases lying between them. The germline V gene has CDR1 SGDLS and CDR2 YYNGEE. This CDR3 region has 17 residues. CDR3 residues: CASSADPLTSTRDTQYF. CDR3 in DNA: TGTGCCAGCAGCGCCGACCCCTTAACTAGCACCCGGGATACGCAGTATTTT.

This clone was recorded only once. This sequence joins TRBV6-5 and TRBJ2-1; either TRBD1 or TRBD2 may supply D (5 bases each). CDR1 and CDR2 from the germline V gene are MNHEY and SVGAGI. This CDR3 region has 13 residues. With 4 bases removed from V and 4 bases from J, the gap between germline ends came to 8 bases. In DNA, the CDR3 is TGTGCCAGCAGTTGGGACCGATACAATGAGCAGTTCTTC. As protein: CASSWDRYNEQFF.

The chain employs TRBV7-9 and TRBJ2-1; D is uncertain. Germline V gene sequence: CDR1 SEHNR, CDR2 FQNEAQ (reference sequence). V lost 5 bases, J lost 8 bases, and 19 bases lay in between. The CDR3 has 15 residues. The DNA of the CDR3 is TGTGCCAGCAGCCCTCGGTTAGTTCGAACCCATGAGCAGTTCTTC. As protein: CASSPRLVRTHEQFF.

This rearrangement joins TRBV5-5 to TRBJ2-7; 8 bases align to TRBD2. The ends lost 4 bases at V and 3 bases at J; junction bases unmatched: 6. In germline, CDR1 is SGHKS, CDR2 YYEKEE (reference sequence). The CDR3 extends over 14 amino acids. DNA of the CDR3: TGTGCCAGCAGCGTCCCCGGGACTAGCTACGAGCAGTACTTC. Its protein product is CASSVPGTSYEQYF.

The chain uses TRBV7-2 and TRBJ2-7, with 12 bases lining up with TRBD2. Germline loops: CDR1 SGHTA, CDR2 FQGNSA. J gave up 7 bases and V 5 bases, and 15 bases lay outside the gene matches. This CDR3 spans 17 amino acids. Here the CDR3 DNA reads TGTGCCAGCAGCCCATACCCCGGACTAGCGGGACTACGGGAGCAGTACTTC. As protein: CASSPYPGLAGLREQYF.

CDR3 DNA sequence: TGTGCCAGCAGCTCGGGACAAATACAAGAGACCCAGTACTTC. It specifies CASSSGQIQETQYF. The gene calls are TRBV5-5 and TRBJ2-5; D possibly corresponds to TRBD1 (6 bases). Germline lookup yields CDR1 SGHKS and CDR2 YYEKEE (reference sequence). The CDR3 length is 14 residues. Trimming cost V 3 bases and J 2 bases, with 11 bases left between them.